This T cell receptor (beta chain) originates from a study of blood T cell repertoires in COVID-19. Study background: Italy, Spain and the United States were the sources of the convalescent and acute COVID-19 samples.

Authors' methods: Cell counts per sample came from amplifying reference gene primers. Using immunoSEQ multiplex PCR, the repertoire was profiled, and TCRdb retains in-frame clones only, with some absent. D and trimming come from the DNA, and the V and J calls and clone size come from that table. This sample has 150,000 to 200,000 clones, with around nine tenths found just once. After removal of 8 bases from V and 5 bases from J, the junction contained 12 bases not matched to a gene. CDR1 is MDHEN and CDR2 is SYDVKM in the germline V gene. CDR3 length equals 15 residues. This clonotype originated in a human donor in a cohort sampled during active COVID-19. The chain carries TRBV28 and TRBJ2-5, with TRBD1 matching 9 bases. Sequencing input: peripheral blood. CDR3 nucleotide sequence: TGTGCCAGCTTAGGCAACAGGGGGCGTTCGGAGACCCAGTACTTC. This translates into CASLGNRGRSETQYF.